One TCR beta chain is described in this entry. It has no known antigen specificity. No much larger clonotype is one base removed from it; base qualities were not supplied. This specimen belongs to a study of T cell responses to AZD1222 COVID-19 vaccine (dated by TCRdb to the early 2020s). Turning to the overall study: Because spike-specific TCR depth and breadth did not differ between the two schedules, AZD1222 recipients who got a second dose at roughly 4 weeks were pooled with those who got a second dose at roughly 12 weeks. A total of more than 230 trial participants underwent TCR sequencing, of whom some 210 received two doses of AZD1222 and about 26 received two doses of the MenACWY control vaccine. Trial participants were enrolled by age into 18-55, 56-69 and 70-plus year subgroups, with about 150, 27 and 61 TCR-sequenced participants respectively.

This specimen's time point label, per the study, means: baseline before first vaccination. Samples from vaccinated people were obtained from the UK trials COV001 and COV002, which included a single-blind randomized controlled phase 2/3 trial of AZD1222 (ChAdOx1 nCoV-19) in healthy adults. For TCRbeta chain sequencing, PBMC samples were collected from trial participants at day 0 and at day 28 after the second dose. Overall results and qualifications from the work: Because no day 14 peak-response samples were available, the repertoires could be characterized only after the peak T cell response. Only five to seven AZD1222 recipients were SARS-CoV-2 seropositive at baseline, limiting conclusions about previously exposed vaccinees. Participants were mostly white British and included more females than males, and it was suggested by the authors that clonal diversity may have been underestimated. After two AZD1222 doses, spike-specific TCR breadth and depth were significantly higher than at day 0 and than in MenACWY recipients. CD4 TCRs associated with the vaccine covered the entire spike protein, and the dominant responses were in regions 160-218 and 743-854. The 56-69-year group was small, and its depth increase did not reach significance, likely because of low power. Reportedly, close to half of the unique spike-specific TCRs recognized epitopes lying outside the regions that are mutated in the B.1.351 and B.1.1.7 variants.

The CDR3 regions of human TCRbeta chains were analyzed by immunosequencing. As for the authors' bioinformatics: TCRs in the repertoires were matched against a reference library of SARS-CoV-2-specific TCRs that had been generated with the MIRA antigen-specificity platform. Breadth was defined as the fraction of unique TCRs that were SARS-CoV-2-associated. Depth was defined as the fraction of total T cells that were SARS-CoV-2-associated. Using the MIRA data, every spike-specific TCR was mapped to the spike region that the TCR reacted to and assigned to either a CD4 or a CD8 class. Log10-transformed breadth and depth values were compared by one-way ANOVA with Sidak's multiple comparisons tests. Here the immuneACCESS table is served through TCRdb, limited to in-frame sequences with V and J called. Missing clones are a known gap in these copies; in checked studies unresolved V genes cover under half, and the rest lacks a known reason. V and J calls and clone size come straight from that table; D and trimming were deduced from the DNA. The sample includes about 160,000 clones, with almost 90% observed a single time. Clones ranked in the top ten supply approximately 5.7% of the sample.

Sequences SQVTM (CDR1) and ANQGSEA (CDR2) are obtained from the germline V gene. The CDR3 runs 14 amino acids, cysteine and phenylalanine included. Of all the DNA, just the CDR3 is kept, 42 bases in frame from base 1. V ends up 6 bases short and J 7 bases short, with an unmatched junction base count of 12. The TCR comes from an adult in good health. This chain joins TRBV29-1 to TRBJ1-2; the junction holds 9 bases that match TRBD1. The sample was peripheral blood, taken on day 0 of AZD1222 vaccination. The sequenced DNA: TGCAGCGTGGCCTTAACAGGGGGCTTCAGTGGCTACACCTTC. Its amino acids are CSVALTGGFSGYTF.